The 9 T cell receptor beta chains below all came from one sample that was sequenced in a study of blood T cell repertoires in COVID-19. Libraries were prepared by immunoSEQ multiplex PCR; TCRdb keeps only in-frame clonotypes and omits some of them. The table includes over 200,000 clones, under 90% detected once. The sample consisted of PBMCs or T cells enriched from blood (not recorded which). All receptors come from a woman aged 25 to 45 with acute COVID-19.

This chain uses TRBV6-5 with TRBJ2-5; 7 bases match TRBD2. Trimming removed 6 bases from V and 4 bases from J; junction bases left unmatched: 11. The CDR3 length is 15 residues. CDR1 MNHEY and CDR2 SVGAGI come from the germline V gene. The CDR3 protein is CASRRDSGRVETQYF. Here the CDR3 DNA reads TGTGCCAGCAGACGGGACTCAGGGAGGGTAGAGACCCAGTACTTC.

V gene TRBV5-8 combines with J gene TRBJ2-5; 9 bases match TRBD2. J gave up 4 bases and V 2 bases, and 6 bases lay outside the gene matches. The CDR3 has 15 amino acids. In germline, CDR1 is SGHTS, CDR2 YDEGEE. DNA for the CDR3: TGTGCCAGCAGCTTCCGGGGAGCGGGGGGAGAGACCCAGTACTTC. Translating it yields CASSFRGAGGETQYF.

The V and J genes are TRBV15 and TRBJ1-2; 7 positions match TRBD1. Germline loops: CDR1 LNHNV, CDR2 YYDKDF (reference sequence). The CDR3 has 14 amino acids. Trimming cost V 0 bases and J 7 bases; bases outside gene matches: 5. The CDR3: CATSREQGRSGYTF. DNA for the CDR3: TGTGCCACCAGCAGAGAACAGGGGAGGAGTGGCTACACCTTC.

The rearrangement uses TRBV13 and TRBJ2-2; the match to TRBD1 covers 9 bases. There are 16 residues in the CDR3. V shed 5 bases and J 0 bases; nucleotides not matched to a gene: 4. The germline CDR1 and CDR2 sequences are PRHDT and FYEKMQ (reference sequence). The CDR3: CASSNRDRANTGELFF. As DNA, the CDR3 is TGTGCCAGCAGCAACAGGGACAGGGCGAACACCGGGGAGCTGTTTTTT. The variable domain in full, completed from reference TRBV13 and TRBJ2-2, reads AAGVIQSPRHLIKEKRETATLKCYPIPRHDTVYWYQQGPGQDPQFLISFYEKMQSDKGSIPDRFSAQQFSDYHSELNMSSLELGDSALYFCASSNRDRANTGELFFGEGSRLTVL.

CDR3 DNA: TGTGCCAGCAGCCTCCGGGACAGGGTTCAGCCCCAGCATTTT. Translating gives CASSLRDRVQPQHF. J is TRBJ1-5 and V is TRBV7-2, with 9 bases that match TRBD1. The J segment lost 6 bases and the V segment lost 5 bases, leaving 5 bases of the junction unmatched. The germline V gene has CDR1 SGHTA and CDR2 FQGNSA. This CDR3 comprises 14 residues.

This clone has just one count. The chain joins TRBV6-5 to TRBJ1-2, with TRBD1 matching over 7 bases. Germline V gene lookup returns CDR1 MNHEY and CDR2 SVGAGI. After removal of 5 bases from V and 8 bases from J, the junction contained 11 bases not matched to a gene. CDR3 length: 14 amino acids. CDR3 in DNA: TGTGCCAGCAGTCCGAGACAGGGTTTGAGCGGCTACACCTTC. Translating gives CASSPRQGLSGYTF.

V gene TRBV5-1 combines with J gene TRBJ1-1; D is perhaps TRBD1 (5 bases). The germline V and J ends were trimmed by 0 bases and 1 base, with 10 bases remaining between them. From germline, CDR1 is SGHRS and CDR2 YFSETQ. The CDR3 consists of 15 residues. This CDR3 reads CASSLVGGGNTEAFF. CDR3 DNA sequence: TGCGCCAGCAGCTTGGTGGGCGGGGGGAACACTGAAGCTTTCTTT.

CDR3 amino acids: CSVRDNDGYTF. The CDR3 region has the DNA TGCAGCGTCCGGGACAACGATGGCTACACCTTC. The rearrangement links TRBV29-1 to TRBJ1-2; weak D call: TRBD1 (6 bases). Trimming removed 6 bases from V and 6 bases from J, with 11 bases in between. This CDR3 is 11 amino acids long. CDR1 is SQVTM and CDR2 is ANQGSEA in the germline V gene.

This clone occurred once. The chain recombines TRBV27 with TRBJ1-2; D possibly corresponds to TRBD1 (5 bases). V was trimmed by 5 bases and J by 2 bases, leaving 9 bases between them. Germline V CDR1 and CDR2: MNHEY, SMNVEV (reference sequence). The CDR3 totals 13 residues. CDR3 coding DNA: TGTGCCAGCAGTACAGGTGGCAACTATGGCTACACCTTC. Translating gives CASSTGGNYGYTF.